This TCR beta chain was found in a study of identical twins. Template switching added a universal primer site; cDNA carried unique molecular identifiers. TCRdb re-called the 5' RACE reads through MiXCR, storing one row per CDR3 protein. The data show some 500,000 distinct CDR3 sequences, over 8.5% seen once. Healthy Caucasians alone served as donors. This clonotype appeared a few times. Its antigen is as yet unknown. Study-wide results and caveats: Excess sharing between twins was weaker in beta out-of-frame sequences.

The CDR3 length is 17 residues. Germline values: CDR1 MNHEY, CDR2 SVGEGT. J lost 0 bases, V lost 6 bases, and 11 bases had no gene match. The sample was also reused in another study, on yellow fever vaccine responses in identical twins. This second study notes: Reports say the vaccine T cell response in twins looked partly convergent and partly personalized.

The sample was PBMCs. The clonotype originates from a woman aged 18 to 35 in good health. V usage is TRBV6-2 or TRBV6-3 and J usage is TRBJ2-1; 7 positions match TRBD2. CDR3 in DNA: TGTGCCAGCAGCCTAAATCCCCGGGACTACTCCTACAATGAGCAGTTCTTC. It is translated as CASSLNPRDYSYNEQFF.